These T cell receptor beta chains were read from a single sample in a study of T cell responses to AZD1222 COVID-19 vaccine. Sequencing was performed with immunoSEQ multiplex PCR; in TCRdb, only in-frame clones are kept and a portion is missing. This sample yields over 110,000 clones, of which 80% to 90% are seen a single time; approximately 1.5% belongs to the top ten. Sequences were derived from peripheral blood, sampled on day 0 of AZD1222 vaccination. All receptors come from an adult in good health. Both conserved end residues are part of each CDR3. Fields, in order: CDR3 protein, CDR3 DNA, J gene, D gene, V gene, clone size. D genes are given only for firm matches. The size of a clone is reported for some rows only, either as once, few or many, or as a class for expanded clones.

CASRGQGKASGNTIYF | TGTGCCAGTAGGGGACAGGGAAAAGCCTCTGGAAACACCATATATTTT | TRBJ1-3 | TRBD1 | TRBV19 | .
CASSTIRNTEAFF | TGTGCCAGCAGCACCATAAGGAACACTGAAGCTTTCTTT | TRBJ1-1 | . | TRBV2 | .
CASKKLVPYEQYF | TGTGCCAGCAAAAAGCTAGTCCCCTACGAGCAGTACTTC | TRBJ2-7 | . | TRBV28 | .
CASTSGAGSPLHF | TGTGCCAGCACCTCGGGGGCTGGGTCACCCCTCCACTTT | TRBJ1-6 | . | TRBV27 | .
CASSLDVRSTDTQYF | TGCGCCAGCAGCTTGGACGTCAGGAGCACAGATACGCAGTATTTT | TRBJ2-3 | . | TRBV5-1 | .
CASSFGQAENSPLHF | TGTGCCAGCAGCTTCGGACAGGCCGAAAATTCACCCCTCCACTTT | TRBJ1-6 | TRBD1 | TRBV11-2 | .
CASSLDRGGDTQYF | TGTGCCAGCAGCTTAGATAGGGGGGGGGATACGCAGTATTTT | TRBJ2-3 | . | TRBV11-1 | .
CSASRQGGLRNTIYF | TGCAGTGCTAGTCGGCAGGGAGGATTGAGGAACACCATATATTTT | TRBJ1-3 | . | TRBV20-1 | once
CASSPDRASEAFF | TGTGCCAGCAGCCCCGACAGGGCCTCTGAAGCTTTCTTT | TRBJ1-1 | TRBD1 | TRBV5-4 | .
CASRRDSRATIYF | TGTGCCAGCAGACGGGACAGCCGCGCAACCATATATTTT | TRBJ1-3 | TRBD1 | TRBV7-2 | few
CASSLEGRTEAFF | TGTGCCAGCAGCTTAGAGGGGAGGACTGAAGCTTTCTTT | TRBJ1-1 | . | TRBV7-3 | .
CACGSLSNEQFF | TGTGCTTGCGGGAGCTTATCAAATGAGCAGTTCTTC | TRBJ2-1 | TRBD2 | TRBV30 | .
CASSIGGGNEQFF | TGTGCCAGTAGTATCGGCGGGGGCAATGAGCAGTTCTTC | TRBJ2-1 | TRBD2 | TRBV19 | .
CASSRRGADTQYF | TGTGCCAGCAGCCGGAGGGGCGCAGATACGCAGTATTTT | TRBJ2-3 | . | TRBV12-3/TRBV12-4 | .